This entry describes one T cell receptor beta chain. Its antigen is unidentified. This entry is derived from a study of T cell responses to AZD1222 COVID-19 vaccine. Study-level background: Samples with a second dose at about 4 or about 12 weeks were pooled together. Overall study findings and caveats: Only after the peak T cell response were repertoires sampled. The span of vaccine-associated CD4 TCRs extended across spike, with dominance at 160-218 and 743-854.

Generated by immunoSEQ multiplex PCR, the TCRdb table keeps only in-frame clones and is missing some. The data contain some 130,000 clones, more than 75% of them singletons. The sequencing here drew on peripheral blood, taken on day 0 of AZD1222 vaccination. The sequence was obtained from an adult in good health.

This CDR3 reads CATSGTDTQYF. The CDR3 DNA reads TGTGCCACCAGCGGCACAGATACGCAGTATTTT. This chain connects TRBV15 to TRBJ2-3; D ambiguous. CDR3 length equals 11 residues. V was cut by 5 bases and J by 1 base, with 1 base left in between. CDR1 is LNHNV, CDR2 YYDKDF, per germline (reference sequence).